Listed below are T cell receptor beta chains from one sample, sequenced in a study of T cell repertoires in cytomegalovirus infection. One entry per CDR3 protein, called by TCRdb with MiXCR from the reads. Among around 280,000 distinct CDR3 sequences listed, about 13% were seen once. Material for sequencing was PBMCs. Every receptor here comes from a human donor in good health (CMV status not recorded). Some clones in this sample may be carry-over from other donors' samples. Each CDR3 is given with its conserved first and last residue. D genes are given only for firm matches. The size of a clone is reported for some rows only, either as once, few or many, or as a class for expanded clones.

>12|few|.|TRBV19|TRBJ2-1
CASSSRWNEQFF
TGTGCCAGTAGTTCTCGGTGGAATGAGCAGTTCTTC
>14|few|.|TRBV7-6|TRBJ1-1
CASSTPGRNTEAFF
TGTGCCAGCAGCACCCCGGGCCGGAACACTGAAGCTTTCTTT
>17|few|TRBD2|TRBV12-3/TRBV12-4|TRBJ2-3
CASSLATLAGGSDTQYF
TGTGCCAGCAGTTTAGCGACCCTTGCGGGGGGATCAGATACGCAGTATTTT
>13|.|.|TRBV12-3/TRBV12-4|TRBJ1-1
CASSPQGRTEAFF
TGTGCCAGCAGTCCCCAGGGGAGGACTGAAGCTTTCTTT
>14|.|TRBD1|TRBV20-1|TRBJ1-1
CSARIDRGVTEAFF
TGCAGTGCTAGAATAGACAGGGGAGTCACTGAAGCTTTCTTT
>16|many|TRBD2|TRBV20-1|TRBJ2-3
CSAWTGTSTGTDTQYF
TGCAGTGCTTGGACCGGGACTAGCACTGGCACAGATACGCAGTATTTT
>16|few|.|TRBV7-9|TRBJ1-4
CASSLARAGIGEKLFF
TGTGCCAGCAGCTTAGCGCGTGCGGGAATTGGTGAAAAACTGTTTTTT
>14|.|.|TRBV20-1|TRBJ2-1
CSARGVANYNEQFF
TGCAGTGCTAGAGGGGTGGCAAATTACAATGAGCAGTTCTTC
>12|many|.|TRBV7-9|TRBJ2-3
CASSSTGDTQYF
TGTGCCAGCAGCTCGACAGGAGATACGCAGTATTTT
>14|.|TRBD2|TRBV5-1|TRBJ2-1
CASRSSGGAREQFF
TGCGCCAGCAGGAGTAGCGGGGGGGCTCGGGAGCAGTTCTTC
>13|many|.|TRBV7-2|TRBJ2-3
CASSPGLGDTQYF
TGTGCCAGCAGCCCGGGACTCGGGGATACGCAGTATTTT
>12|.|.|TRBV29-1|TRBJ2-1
CSGRLDYNEQFF
TGCAGCGGGAGACTGGATTACAATGAGCAGTTCTTC
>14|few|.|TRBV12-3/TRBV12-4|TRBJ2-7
CASSPRSTTGEQYF
TGTGCCAGCAGTCCCCGGAGCACGACGGGAGAGCAGTACTTC
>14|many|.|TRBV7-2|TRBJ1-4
CASSFTTGTEKLFF
TGTGCCAGCAGCTTTACGACAGGAACTGAAAAACTGTTTTTT
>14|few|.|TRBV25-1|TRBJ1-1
CASSASGENTEAFF
TGTGCCAGCAGTGCATCGGGCGAAAACACTGAAGCTTTCTTT
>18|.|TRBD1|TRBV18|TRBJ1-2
CASSPIPDRGLVNYGYTF
TGTGCCAGCTCACCCATCCCGGACAGGGGCCTCGTTAACTATGGCTACACCTTC
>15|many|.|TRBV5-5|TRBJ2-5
CASSPVTGGQETQYF
TGTGCCAGCAGTCCAGTCACAGGCGGGCAAGAGACCCAGTACTTC
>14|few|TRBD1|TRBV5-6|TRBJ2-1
CASSKGQGHNEQFF
TGTGCCAGCAGCAAGGGACAGGGACACAATGAGCAGTTCTTC
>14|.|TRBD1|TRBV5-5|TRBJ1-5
CASSFQGADQPQHF
TGTGCCAGCTCTTTTCAGGGGGCGGATCAGCCCCAGCATTTT
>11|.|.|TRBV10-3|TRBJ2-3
CATLGENTQYF
TGTGCCACCCTAGGGGAGAATACGCAGTATTTT
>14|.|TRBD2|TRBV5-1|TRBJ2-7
CASSFNGGASEQYF
TGCGCCAGCAGCTTTAACGGGGGGGCGAGTGAGCAGTACTTC
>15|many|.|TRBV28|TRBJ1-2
CASSFARTANYGYTF
TGTGCCAGCAGTTTCGCGAGAACCGCTAACTATGGCTACACCTTC
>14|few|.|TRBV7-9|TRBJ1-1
CASSPVAKNTEAFF
TGTGCCAGCAGCCCAGTGGCTAAGAACACTGAAGCTTTCTTT
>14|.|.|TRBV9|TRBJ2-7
CASSVGDVNYEQYF
TGTGCCAGCAGCGTAGGGGACGTCAACTACGAGCAGTACTTC
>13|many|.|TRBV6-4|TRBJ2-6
CASRGVGANVLTF
TGTGCCAGCAGGGGGGTCGGGGCCAACGTCCTGACTTTC
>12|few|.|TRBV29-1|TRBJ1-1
CSVVGEATEAFF
TGCAGCGTTGTCGGGGAGGCCACTGAAGCTTTCTTT
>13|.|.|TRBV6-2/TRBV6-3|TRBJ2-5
CASSYRLEETQYF
TGTGCCAGCAGTTACAGACTGGAAGAGACCCAGTACTTC
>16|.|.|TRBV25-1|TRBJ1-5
CASSERGSDSNQPQHF
TGTGCCAGCAGTGAAAGGGGGTCGGATAGCAATCAGCCCCAGCATTTT
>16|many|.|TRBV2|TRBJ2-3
CASMPGLRSSTDTQYF
TGTGCCAGCATGCCAGGCCTACGCTCTAGCACAGATACGCAGTATTTT
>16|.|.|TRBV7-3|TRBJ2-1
CASSPGLGEVGNEQFF
TGTGCCAGCAGCCCGGGTTTAGGGGAAGTGGGCAATGAGCAGTTCTTC
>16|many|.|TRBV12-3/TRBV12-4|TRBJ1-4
CASSFYRDPTNEKLFF
TGTGCCAGCAGTTTTTACAGGGATCCAACTAATGAAAAACTGTTTTTT
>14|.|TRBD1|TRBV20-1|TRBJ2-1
CSALARDRGNEQFF
TGCAGTGCATTAGCCCGGGACAGGGGAAATGAGCAGTTCTTC
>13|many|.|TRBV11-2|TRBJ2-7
CASSSQTGNEQYF
TGTGCCAGCAGCTCCCAAACAGGGAACGAGCAGTACTTC
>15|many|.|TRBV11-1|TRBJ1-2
CASSLTDGDYGGYTF
TGTGCCAGCAGCTTAACGGACGGGGACTATGGTGGCTACACCTTC
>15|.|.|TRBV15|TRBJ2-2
CATSGEFLDLRELFF
TGTGCCACCAGCGGGGAGTTCCTAGATTTAAGGGAGCTGTTTTTT
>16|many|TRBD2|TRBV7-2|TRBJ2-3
CASSPLRRGGTDTQYF
TGTGCCAGCAGCCCCCTGAGGCGGGGGGGCACAGATACGCAGTATTTT
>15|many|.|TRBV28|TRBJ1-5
CASRPQGYGNQPQHF
TGTGCCAGCAGGCCCCAGGGTTACGGCAATCAGCCCCAGCATTTT
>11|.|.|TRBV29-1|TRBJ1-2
CSVVQLYGYTF
TGCAGCGTTGTACAATTATATGGCTACACCTTC
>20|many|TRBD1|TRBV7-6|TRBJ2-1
CASSLKVAQYGQGAYNEQFF
TGTGCCAGCAGCTTAAAGGTCGCACAGTATGGACAGGGGGCTTACAATGAGCAGTTCTTC
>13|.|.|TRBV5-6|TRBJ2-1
CASTLSWGDEQFF
TGTGCCAGCACCCTGTCGTGGGGCGATGAGCAGTTCTTC
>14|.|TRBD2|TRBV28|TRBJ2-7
CASTVGLAGVEQYF
TGTGCCAGCACCGTGGGACTAGCGGGAGTCGAGCAGTACTTC
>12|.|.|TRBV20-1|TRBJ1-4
CSAKFFNEKLFF
TGCAGTGCTAAGTTTTTTAATGAAAAACTGTTTTTT
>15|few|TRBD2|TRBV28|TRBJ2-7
CASSSSGSGVEEQYF
TGTGCCAGCAGTTCCTCGGGTAGCGGGGTGGAAGAGCAGTACTTC